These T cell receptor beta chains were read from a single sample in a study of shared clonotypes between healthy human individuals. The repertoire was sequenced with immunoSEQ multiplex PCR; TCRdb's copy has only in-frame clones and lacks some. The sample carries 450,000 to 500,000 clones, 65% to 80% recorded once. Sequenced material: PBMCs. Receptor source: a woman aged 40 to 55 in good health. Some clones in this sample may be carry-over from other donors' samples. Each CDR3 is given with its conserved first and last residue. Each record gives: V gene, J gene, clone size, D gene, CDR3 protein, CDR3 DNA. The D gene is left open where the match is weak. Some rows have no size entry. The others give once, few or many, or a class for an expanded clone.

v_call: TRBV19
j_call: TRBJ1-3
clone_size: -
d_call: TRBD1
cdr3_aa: CASSFLLTGAGNTIYF
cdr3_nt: TGTGCCAGTAGTTTCCTATTAACAGGGGCAGGAAACACCATATATTTT

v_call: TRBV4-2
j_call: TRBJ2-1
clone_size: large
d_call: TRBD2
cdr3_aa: CASSLSTSGSYNEQFF
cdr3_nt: TGTGCCAGCAGCCTCTCGACTAGCGGGAGCTACAATGAGCAGTTCTTC

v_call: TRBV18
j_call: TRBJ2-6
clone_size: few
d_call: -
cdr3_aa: CASSPPQGSGANVLTF
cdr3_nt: TGTGCCAGCTCACCACCGCAGGGCTCTGGGGCCAACGTCCTGACTTTC

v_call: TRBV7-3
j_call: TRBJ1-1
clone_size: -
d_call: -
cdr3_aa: CASRMDLNTEAFF
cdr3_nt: TGTGCCAGCAGGATGGACCTAAACACTGAAGCTTTCTTT

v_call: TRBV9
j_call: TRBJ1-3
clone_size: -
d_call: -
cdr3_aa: CASSEGPSGNTIYF
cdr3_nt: TGTGCCAGCAGCGAAGGCCCCTCTGGAAACACCATATATTTT

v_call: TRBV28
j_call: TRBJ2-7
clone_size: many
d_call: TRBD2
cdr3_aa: CASGKGLAGVEQYF
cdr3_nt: TGTGCCAGCGGAAAGGGACTAGCGGGAGTTGAGCAGTACTTC

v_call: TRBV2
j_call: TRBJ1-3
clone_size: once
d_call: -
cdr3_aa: CASSGWRISGNTIYF
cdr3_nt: TGTGCCAGCAGTGGGTGGCGAATCTCTGGAAACACCATATATTTT

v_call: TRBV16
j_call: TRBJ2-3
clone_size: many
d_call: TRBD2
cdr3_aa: CASSHRQVTSVGDTQYF
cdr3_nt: TGTGCCAGCAGCCATCGTCAAGTGACTAGCGTAGGAGATACGCAGTATTTT

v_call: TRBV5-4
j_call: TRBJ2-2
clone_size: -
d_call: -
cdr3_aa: CASSLGGGRRTGELFF
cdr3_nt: TGTGCCAGCAGCTTGGGGGGAGGCAGGCGCACCGGGGAGCTGTTTTTT

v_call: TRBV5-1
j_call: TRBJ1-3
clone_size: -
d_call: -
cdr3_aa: CASSKGASGNTIYF
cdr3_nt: TGCGCCAGCAGCAAAGGCGCGTCTGGAAACACCATATATTTT

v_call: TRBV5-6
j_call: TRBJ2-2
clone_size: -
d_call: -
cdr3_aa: CASSLAERATGELFF
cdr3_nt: TGTGCCAGCAGCTTAGCGGAAAGAGCTACCGGGGAGCTGTTTTTT

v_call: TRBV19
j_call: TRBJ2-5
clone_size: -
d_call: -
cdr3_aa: CASSMLVRQTQYF
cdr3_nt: TGTGCCAGTAGTATGCTTGTGAGACAGACCCAGTACTTC

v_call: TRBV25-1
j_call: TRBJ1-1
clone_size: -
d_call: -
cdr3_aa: CASSEYGGTEAFF
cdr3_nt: TGTGCCAGCAGTGAGTACGGGGGGACTGAAGCTTTCTTT

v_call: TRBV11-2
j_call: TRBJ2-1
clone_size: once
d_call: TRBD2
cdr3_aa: CASSLDLASGYYNEQFF
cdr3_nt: TGTGCCAGCAGCTTAGATCTGGCTAGCGGGTACTACAATGAGCAGTTCTTC

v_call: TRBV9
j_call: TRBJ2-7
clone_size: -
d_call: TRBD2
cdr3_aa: CASSPASGTLEQYF
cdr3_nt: TGTGCCAGCAGCCCGGCTAGCGGGACTCTAGAGCAGTACTTC

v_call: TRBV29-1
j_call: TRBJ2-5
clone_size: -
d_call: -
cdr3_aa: CSVGGGRAETQYF
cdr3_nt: TGCAGCGTTGGAGGGGGGAGGGCGGAGACCCAGTACTTC

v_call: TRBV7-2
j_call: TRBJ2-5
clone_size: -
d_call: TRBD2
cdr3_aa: CASSPGTSGTRAQYF
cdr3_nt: TGTGCCAGCAGCCCAGGGACTAGCGGTACAAGGGCCCAGTACTTC

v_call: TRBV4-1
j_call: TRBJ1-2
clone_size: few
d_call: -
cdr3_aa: CASSQGGGGGGNYGYTF
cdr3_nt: TGCGCCAGCAGCCAAGGTGGAGGGGGAGGGGGTAACTATGGCTACACCTTC

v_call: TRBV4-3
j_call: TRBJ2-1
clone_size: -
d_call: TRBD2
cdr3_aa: CASSQSREGYNEQFF
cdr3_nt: TGCGCCAGCAGCCAATCGCGGGAGGGTTACAATGAGCAGTTCTTC

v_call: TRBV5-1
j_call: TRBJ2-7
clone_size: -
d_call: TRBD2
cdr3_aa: CASSTGTSGSYTYEQYF
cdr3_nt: TGCGCCAGCAGCACGGGGACTAGCGGGAGTTACACCTACGAGCAGTACTTC

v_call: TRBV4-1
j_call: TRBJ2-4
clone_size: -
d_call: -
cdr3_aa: CASSQDVRGSQNIQYF
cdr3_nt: TGCGCCAGCAGCCAAGATGTTCGGGGGTCCCAAAACATTCAGTACTTC

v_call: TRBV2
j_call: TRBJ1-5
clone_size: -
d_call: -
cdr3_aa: CASSEEGPQHF
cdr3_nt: TGTGCCAGCAGTGAAGAGGGGCCCCAGCATTTT

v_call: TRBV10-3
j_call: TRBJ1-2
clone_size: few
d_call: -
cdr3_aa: CAISEGWGDGYTF
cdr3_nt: TGTGCCATCAGTGAAGGATGGGGTGATGGCTACACCTTC

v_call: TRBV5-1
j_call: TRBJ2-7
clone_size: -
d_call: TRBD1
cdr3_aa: CASSLSPPGTGGNEQYF
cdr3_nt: TGCGCCAGCAGCTTGTCCCCCCCCGGGACAGGGGGTAACGAGCAGTACTTC

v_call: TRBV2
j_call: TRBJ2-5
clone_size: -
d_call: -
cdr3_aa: CASSVMLRGETQYF
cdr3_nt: TGTGCCAGCAGTGTCATGTTGAGGGGAGAGACCCAGTACTTC

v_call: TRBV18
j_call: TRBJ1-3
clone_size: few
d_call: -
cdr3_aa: CASSPLIEASGNTIYF
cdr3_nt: TGTGCCAGCTCACCCCTTATTGAGGCCTCTGGAAACACCATATATTTT

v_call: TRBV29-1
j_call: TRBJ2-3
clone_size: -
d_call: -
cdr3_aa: CSVQKLGADTQYF
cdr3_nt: TGCAGCGTTCAAAAGCTCGGGGCAGATACGCAGTATTTT

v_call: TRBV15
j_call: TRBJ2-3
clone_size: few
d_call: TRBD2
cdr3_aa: CATSREAGGPNTQYF
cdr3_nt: TGTGCCACCAGCAGAGAAGCGGGAGGGCCGAATACGCAGTATTTT

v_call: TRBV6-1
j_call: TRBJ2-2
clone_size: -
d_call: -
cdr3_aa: CASNRVSDTGELFF
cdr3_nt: TGTGCCAGCAACAGGGTTTCGGACACCGGGGAGCTGTTTTTT

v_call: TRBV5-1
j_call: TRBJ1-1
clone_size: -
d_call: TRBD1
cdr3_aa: CASRQGPDGTEAFF
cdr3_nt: TGCGCCAGCAGACAGGGGCCAGATGGGACTGAAGCTTTCTTT

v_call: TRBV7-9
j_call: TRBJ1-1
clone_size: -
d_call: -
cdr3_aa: CASRDNGRAMNTEAFF
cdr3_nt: TGTGCCAGCAGGGACAACGGTCGGGCTATGAACACTGAAGCTTTCTTT

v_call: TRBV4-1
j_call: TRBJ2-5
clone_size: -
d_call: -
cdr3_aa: CASSQAGGIGETQYF
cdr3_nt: TGCGCCAGCAGCCAAGCTGGCGGGATCGGGGAGACCCAGTACTTC

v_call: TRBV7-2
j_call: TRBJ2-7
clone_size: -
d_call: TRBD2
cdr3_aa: CASSVRLAGTYEQYF
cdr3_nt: TGTGCCAGCAGCGTCCGACTAGCGGGAACCTACGAGCAGTACTTC

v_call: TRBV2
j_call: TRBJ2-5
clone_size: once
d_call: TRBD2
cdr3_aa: CASSLGLAASGETQYF
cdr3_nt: TGTGCCAGCAGCCTGGGACTAGCGGCCTCAGGAGAGACCCAGTACTTC

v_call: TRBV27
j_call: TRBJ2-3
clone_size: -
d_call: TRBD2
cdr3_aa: CASSIYVTSGSTDTQYF
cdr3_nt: TGTGCCAGCAGTATTTATGTGACTAGCGGTAGCACAGATACGCAGTATTTT

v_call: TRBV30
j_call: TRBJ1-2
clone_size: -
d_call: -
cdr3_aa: CAWSRGSVYGYTF
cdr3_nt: TGTGCCTGGAGTCGAGGGAGTGTTTATGGCTACACCTTC

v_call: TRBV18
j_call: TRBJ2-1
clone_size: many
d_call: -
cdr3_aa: CASSPLGWNGRNEQFF
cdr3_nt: TGTGCCAGCTCACCACTCGGCTGGAATGGGAGGAATGAGCAGTTCTTC

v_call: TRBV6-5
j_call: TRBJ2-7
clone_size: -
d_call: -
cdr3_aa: CASSYLEGPLYEQYF
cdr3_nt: TGTGCCAGCAGCTATCTCGAGGGTCCCCTCTACGAGCAGTACTTC

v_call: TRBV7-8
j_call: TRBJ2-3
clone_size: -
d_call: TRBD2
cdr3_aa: CASSFVAGGSRDTQYF
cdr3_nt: TGTGCCAGCAGCTTCGTAGCGGGAGGGTCTAGGGATACGCAGTATTTT

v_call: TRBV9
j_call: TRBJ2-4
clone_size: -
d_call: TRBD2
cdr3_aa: CASSGRARGEWPPDIQYF
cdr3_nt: TGTGCCAGCAGCGGACGCGCCCGGGGGGAGTGGCCCCCAGACATTCAGTACTTC

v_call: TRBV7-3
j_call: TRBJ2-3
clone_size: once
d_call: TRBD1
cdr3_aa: CASSSLGQSTDTQYF
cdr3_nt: TGTGCCAGCAGCTCTCTGGGACAGAGCACAGATACGCAGTATTTT

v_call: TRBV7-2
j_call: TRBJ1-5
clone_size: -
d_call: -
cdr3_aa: CASTPGSNQPQHF
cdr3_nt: TGTGCCAGCACCCCTGGGAGCAATCAGCCCCAGCATTTT

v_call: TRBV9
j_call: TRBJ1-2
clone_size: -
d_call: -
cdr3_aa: CASSVGDFQAGGYTF
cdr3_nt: TGTGCCAGCAGCGTAGGGGACTTCCAAGCAGGTGGCTACACCTTC

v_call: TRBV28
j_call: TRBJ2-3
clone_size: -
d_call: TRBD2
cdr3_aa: CASSAARGVAADTQYF
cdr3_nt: TGTGCCAGCAGTGCGGCTCGGGGGGTGGCCGCAGATACGCAGTATTTT

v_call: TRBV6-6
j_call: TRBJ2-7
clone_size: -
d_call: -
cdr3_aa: CASSGTTAGSYEQYF
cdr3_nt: TGTGCCAGCAGTGGGACAACGGCGGGGTCCTACGAGCAGTACTTC

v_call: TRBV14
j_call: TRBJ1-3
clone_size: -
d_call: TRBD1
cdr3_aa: CASSQDLIGTGGNTIYF
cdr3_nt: TGTGCCAGCAGCCAAGATTTGATCGGGACAGGGGGAAACACCATATATTTT